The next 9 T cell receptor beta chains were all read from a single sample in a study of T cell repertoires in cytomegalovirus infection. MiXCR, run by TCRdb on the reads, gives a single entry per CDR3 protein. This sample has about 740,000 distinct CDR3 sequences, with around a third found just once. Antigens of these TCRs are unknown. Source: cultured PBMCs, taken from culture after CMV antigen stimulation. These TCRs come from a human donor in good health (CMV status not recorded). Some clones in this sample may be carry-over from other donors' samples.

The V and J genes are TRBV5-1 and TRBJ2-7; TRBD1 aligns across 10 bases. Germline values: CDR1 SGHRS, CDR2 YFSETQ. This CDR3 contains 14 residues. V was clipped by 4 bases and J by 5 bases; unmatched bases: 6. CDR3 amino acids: CASSRDRGQDEQYF. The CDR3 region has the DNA TGCGCCAGCAGCCGAGACAGGGGGCAAGACGAGCAGTACTTC. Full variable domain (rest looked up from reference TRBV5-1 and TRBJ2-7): KAGVTQTPRYLIKTRGQQVTLSCSPISGHRSVSWYQQTPGQGLQFLFEYFSETQRNKGNFPGRFSGRQFSNSRSEMNVSTLELGDSALYLCASSRDRGQDEQYFGPGTRLTVT.

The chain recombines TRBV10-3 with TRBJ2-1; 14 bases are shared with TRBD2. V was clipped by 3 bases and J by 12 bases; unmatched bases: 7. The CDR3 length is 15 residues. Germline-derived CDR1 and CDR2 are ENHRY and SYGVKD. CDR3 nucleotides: TGTGCCATCAGTGACGGGACTAGCGGGAGTTGGTTGCAGTTCTTC. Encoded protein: CAISDGTSGSWLQFF.

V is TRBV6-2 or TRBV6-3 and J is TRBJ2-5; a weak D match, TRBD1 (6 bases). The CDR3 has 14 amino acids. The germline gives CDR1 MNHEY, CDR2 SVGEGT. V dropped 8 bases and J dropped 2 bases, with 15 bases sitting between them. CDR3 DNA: TGTGCCAGCCGTCCTCCAGGGGATCAAGAGACCCAGTACTTC. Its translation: CASRPPGDQETQYF.

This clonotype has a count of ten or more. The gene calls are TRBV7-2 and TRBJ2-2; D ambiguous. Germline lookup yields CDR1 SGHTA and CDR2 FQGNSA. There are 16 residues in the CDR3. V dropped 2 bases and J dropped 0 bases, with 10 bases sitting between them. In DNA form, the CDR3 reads TGTGCCAGCAGCTTAAGGCTAAACACGAACACCGGGGAGCTGTTTTTT. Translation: CASSLRLNTNTGELFF.

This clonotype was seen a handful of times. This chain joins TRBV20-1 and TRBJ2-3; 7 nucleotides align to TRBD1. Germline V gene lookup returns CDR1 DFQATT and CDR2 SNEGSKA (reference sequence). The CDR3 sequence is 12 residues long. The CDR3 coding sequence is TGCTCCTGGACAGGAAGAACAGATACGCAGTATTTT. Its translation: CSWTGRTDTQYF.

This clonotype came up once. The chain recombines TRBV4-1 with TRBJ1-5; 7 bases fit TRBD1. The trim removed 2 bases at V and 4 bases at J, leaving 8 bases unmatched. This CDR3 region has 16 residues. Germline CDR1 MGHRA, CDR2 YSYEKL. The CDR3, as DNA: TGCGCCAGCAGCCAACGCCAGGGGGGAGCAAATCAGCCCCAGCATTTT. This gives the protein CASSQRQGGANQPQHF.

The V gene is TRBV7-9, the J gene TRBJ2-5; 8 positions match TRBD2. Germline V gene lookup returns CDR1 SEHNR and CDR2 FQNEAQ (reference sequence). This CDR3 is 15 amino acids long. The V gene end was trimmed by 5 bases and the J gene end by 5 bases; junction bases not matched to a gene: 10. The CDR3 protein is CASSPRQRGRETQYF. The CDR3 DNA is TGTGCCAGCAGCCCCCGACAGCGGGGGCGGGAGACCCAGTACTTC.

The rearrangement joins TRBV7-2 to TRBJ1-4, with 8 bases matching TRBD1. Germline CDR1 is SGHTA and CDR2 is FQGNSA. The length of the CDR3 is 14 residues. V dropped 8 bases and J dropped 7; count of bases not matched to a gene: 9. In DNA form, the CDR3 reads TGTGCCAGCGGACCAACAGGGGGGGGTGAAAAACTGTTTTTT. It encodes CASGPTGGGEKLFF.

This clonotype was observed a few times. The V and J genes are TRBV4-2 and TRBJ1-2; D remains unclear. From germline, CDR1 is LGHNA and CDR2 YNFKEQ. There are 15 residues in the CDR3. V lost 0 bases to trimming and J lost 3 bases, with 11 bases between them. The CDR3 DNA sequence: TGTGCCAGCAGCCAAGATCTGATGCAGGACTATGGCTACACCTTC. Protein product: CASSQDLMQDYGYTF.